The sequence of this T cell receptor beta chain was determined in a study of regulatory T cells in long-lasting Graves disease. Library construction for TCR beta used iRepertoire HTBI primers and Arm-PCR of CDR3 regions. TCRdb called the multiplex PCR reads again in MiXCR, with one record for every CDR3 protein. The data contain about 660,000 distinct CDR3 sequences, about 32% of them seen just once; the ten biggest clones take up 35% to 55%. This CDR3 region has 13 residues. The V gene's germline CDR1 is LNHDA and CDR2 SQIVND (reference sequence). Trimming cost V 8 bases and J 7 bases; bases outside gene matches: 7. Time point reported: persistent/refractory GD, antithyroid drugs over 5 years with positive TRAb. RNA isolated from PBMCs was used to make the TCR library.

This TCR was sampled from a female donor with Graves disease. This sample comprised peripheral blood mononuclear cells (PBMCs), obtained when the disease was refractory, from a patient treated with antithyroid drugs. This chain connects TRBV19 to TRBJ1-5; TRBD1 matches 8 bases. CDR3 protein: CASQDREGQPQHF. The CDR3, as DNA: TGTGCCAGTCAGGACAGGGAGGGACAGCCCCAGCATTTT.